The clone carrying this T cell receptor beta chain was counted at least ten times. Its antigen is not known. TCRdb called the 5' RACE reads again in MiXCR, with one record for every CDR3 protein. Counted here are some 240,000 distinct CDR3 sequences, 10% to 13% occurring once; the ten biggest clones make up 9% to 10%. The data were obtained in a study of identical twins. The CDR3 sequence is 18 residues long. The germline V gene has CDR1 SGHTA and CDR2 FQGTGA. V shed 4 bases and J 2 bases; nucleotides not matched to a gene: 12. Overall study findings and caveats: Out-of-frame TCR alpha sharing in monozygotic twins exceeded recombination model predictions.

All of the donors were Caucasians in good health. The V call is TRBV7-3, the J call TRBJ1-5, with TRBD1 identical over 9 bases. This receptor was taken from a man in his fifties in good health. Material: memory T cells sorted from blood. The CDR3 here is CASSWGTGPHVGNQPQHF. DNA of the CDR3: TGTGCCAGCAGCTGGGGGACAGGGCCTCACGTGGGCAATCAGCCCCAGCATTTT. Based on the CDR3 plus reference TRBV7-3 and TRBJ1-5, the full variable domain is GAGVSQTPSNKVTEKGKYVELRCDPISGHTALYWYRQSLGQGPEFLIYFQGTGAADDSGLPNDRFFAVRPEGSVSTLKIQRTERGDSAVYLCASSWGTGPHVGNQPQHFGDGTRLSIL.